Shown below are 27 T cell receptor beta chains from a single sample sequenced in a study of T cell responses to AZD1222 COVID-19 vaccine. The repertoire was sequenced with immunoSEQ multiplex PCR; TCRdb's copy has only in-frame clones and lacks some. Seen here are under 95,000 clones, roughly 90% observed once, and the top ten hold around 8%. Material: peripheral blood, obtained on day 0 of AZD1222 vaccination. These receptors all stem from an adult in good health.

The chain uses TRBV4-3 and TRBJ1-2; no reliable D call. V lost 1 base and J lost 3, with 9 bases in between. Germline V gene data show CDR1 as LGHNA and CDR2 as YSLEER. This CDR3 comprises 14 residues. The CDR3 coding sequence is TGCGCCAGCAGCCAAGCTGGGAGGGACTATGGCTACACCTTC. Protein product: CASSQAGRDYGYTF.

The CDR3 nucleotides are TGTGCCTGCCAACCAAGGGCGTTGAGCAATCAGCCCCAGCATTTT. It encodes CACQPRALSNQPQHF. V usage is TRBV30 and J usage is TRBJ1-5, with D uncertain. V lost 6 bases and J lost 1, with 16 bases in between. The CDR3 spans 15 residues. The germline CDR1 and CDR2 sequences are GTSNPN and SVGIG (reference sequence).

V and J are TRBV10-3 and TRBJ1-4; 7 nucleotides match TRBD1. CDR3 length: 16 residues. The trim removed 3 bases at V and 0 bases at J, leaving 4 bases unmatched. Germline V gene lookup returns CDR1 ENHRY and CDR2 SYGVKD. The CDR3 sequence: CAISDGTAPTNEKLFF. The CDR3 nucleotides are TGTGCCATCAGTGATGGGACAGCCCCAACTAATGAAAAACTGTTTTTT.

The V call is TRBV6-1, the J call TRBJ2-7; D possibly corresponds to TRBD1 (6 bases). Germline CDR1 reads MNHNS; CDR2 reads SASEGT. V lost 8 bases to trimming and J lost 5 bases, with 10 bases between them. The CDR3 sequence is 11 residues long. As DNA, the CDR3 is TGTGCCAGCCGGAAGGGGGACGAGCAGTACTTC. This gives the protein CASRKGDEQYF.

The gene calls are TRBV9 and TRBJ2-5, with D perhaps TRBD1 or TRBD2 (5 bases each). Germline lookup yields CDR1 SGDLS and CDR2 YYNGEE. This CDR3 region has 15 residues. The V end was cut by 3 bases, the J end by 5 bases, with 17 bases between. Here the CDR3 DNA reads TGTGCCAGCAGCGGAAACGGGGCTCCTGTGGAGACCCAGTACTTC. This codes for CASSGNGAPVETQYF.

The V gene is TRBV5-5, the J gene TRBJ1-1, with 7 bases identical to TRBD1. CDR3 length equals 15 residues. The germline V gene encodes CDR1 SGHKS and CDR2 YYEKEE (reference sequence). The junction had 7 bases not matched to a gene; V was cut back by 4 bases and J by 1 base. CDR3 amino acids: CASSPQGQRNTEAFF. The CDR3 nucleotides read TGTGCCAGCAGCCCCCAGGGACAGCGGAACACTGAAGCTTTCTTT.

The V and J genes are TRBV11-2 and TRBJ2-5; TRBD2 is a possible D gene (6 bases). Germline V gene sequence: CDR1 SGHAT, CDR2 FQNNGV. The CDR3 runs 15 residues. Deletions cut 3 bases from V and 1 base from J, with 12 bases between. The CDR3 nucleotides are TGTGCCAGCAGCTTTCAGGCGGGGTCCCAAGAGACCCAGTACTTC. Protein product: CASSFQAGSQETQYF.

The J gene is TRBJ2-5, the V gene TRBV18; D tentatively reads TRBD1 or TRBD2 (5 bases each). Germline-derived CDR1 and CDR2 are KGHSH and LQKENI. Trimming removed 3 bases at V and 5 bases at J, with 13 bases between. This CDR3 has 14 residues. As DNA, the CDR3 is TGTGCCAGCTCACCCGGGACGGTGAAGGAGACCCAGTACTTC. Protein sequence: CASSPGTVKETQYF.

The CDR3 is CASSSPAQGAGYGYTF. CDR3 DNA: TGTGCCAGCAGTTCCCCGGCGCAGGGGGCCGGCTATGGCTACACCTTC. This chain links TRBV6-5 with TRBJ1-2, with TRBD1 matching over 8 bases. Germline loops: CDR1 MNHEY, CDR2 SVGAGI. The CDR3 sequence is 16 residues long. The junction had 11 bases not matched to a gene; V was cut back by 4 bases and J by 4 bases.

The V call is TRBV2, the J call TRBJ1-1; 9 bases are shared with TRBD1. Germline V gene data show CDR1 as SNHLY and CDR2 as FYNNEI. V gave up 6 bases and J gave up 2 bases; unmatched junction bases: 7. The CDR3 sequence is 15 residues long. The CDR3 spells CASSQQGASNTEAFF. DNA of the CDR3: TGTGCCAGCAGCCAACAGGGGGCGAGTAACACTGAAGCTTTCTTT.

The gene calls are TRBV3-1 (or the pseudogene TRBV3-2) and TRBJ2-2; D gene unclear. CDR1 is LGHDT and CDR2 is YNNKEL in the germline V gene (reference sequence). CDR3 length equals 18 residues. V was trimmed by 1 base and J by 5 bases, leaving 20 bases between them. Here the CDR3 reads CASSQVKDVANGTGELFF. In nucleotides, the CDR3 is TGTGCCAGCAGCCAAGTTAAGGACGTCGCGAATGGGACCGGGGAGCTGTTTTTT.

This chain uses TRBV4-3 with TRBJ2-5, with TRBD2 matching 9 bases. The CDR3 contains 16 residues. The junction had 11 bases not matched to a gene; V was cut back by 4 bases and J by 5 bases. Germline lookup yields CDR1 LGHNA and CDR2 YSLEER. CDR3 bases: TGCGCCAGCAGCCCCCGACTAGCGGACCCGTGGGAGACCCAGTACTTC. Translated: CASSPRLADPWETQYF.

As for this clone: The junction and the germline gene differ at one end; a read error may be behind it. The CDR3, as DNA: TGTGCTAGCAGCTTAGTCGGGGGGGACACCGGGGAGCTGTTTTTT. This translates into CASSLVGGDTGELFF. This chain links TRBV7-7 with TRBJ2-2; 8 bases fit TRBD2. The CDR3 has 15 amino acids. The V gene's germline CDR1 is SSHAT and CDR2 FNYEAQ (reference sequence).

V and J are TRBV19 and TRBJ2-4; 8 bases fit TRBD2. Germline V lookup: CDR1 LNHDA, CDR2 SQIVND (reference sequence). The length of the CDR3 is 12 residues. Trimming removed 7 bases from V and 9 bases from J; junction bases left unmatched: 5. The CDR3 loop reads CASTSRGGIQYF. In DNA, the CDR3 is TGTGCCAGTACGTCCCGGGGGGGCATTCAGTACTTC.

This chain links TRBV5-1 with TRBJ2-7; 12 bases match TRBD2. The length of the CDR3 is 17 residues. V shed 3 bases and J 2 bases; nucleotides not matched to a gene: 9. CDR1 and CDR2 (germline): SGHRS, YFSETQ. CDR3 coding DNA: TGCGCCAGCAGCTCGGGGACTAGCGGGCGAACAGCCTACGAGCAGTACTTC. It specifies CASSSGTSGRTAYEQYF.

The chain has TRBV7-2 and TRBJ1-6; the D is unclear. V lost 7 bases and J 11 bases, leaving 21 bases between the germline ends. The CDR3 is made up of 15 amino acids. Germline V gene lookup returns CDR1 SGHTA and CDR2 FQGNSA. The CDR3 loop reads CASTSLRWGNPPLHF. The CDR3 DNA follows: TGTGCCAGCACCTCCCTCCGATGGGGTAACCCACCCCTCCACTTT.

V and J are TRBV5-4 and TRBJ2-7; D not resolved. V lost 4 bases and J 4 bases, leaving 12 bases between the germline ends. CDR3 length: 13 residues. CDR1 and CDR2 (germline): SGHNT, YYREEE (reference sequence). The CDR3 region has the DNA TGTGCCAGCAGCGGTGTGGGGTTTTACGAGCAGTACTTC. Amino acid sequence: CASSGVGFYEQYF.

The chain links TRBV7-8 to TRBJ1-2, with D tentatively TRBD1 (5 bases). The CDR3 extends over 16 amino acids. Looked up from germline, CDR1 is SGHVS and CDR2 is FQNEAQ. V was clipped by 5 bases and J by 6 bases, with 22 bases between them. The CDR3 sequence: CASSPRVIQGPDGYTF. CDR3 coding DNA: TGTGCCAGCAGCCCTAGAGTCATCCAGGGCCCCGATGGCTACACCTTC.

Here the CDR3 reads CSASYEQYF. CDR3 in DNA: TGCAGTGCTAGCTACGAGCAGTACTTC. The chain uses TRBV20-1 and TRBJ2-7; D uncertain. This CDR3 spans 9 amino acids. Deletions cut 3 bases from V and 3 bases from J, with 0 bases between. Germline loops: CDR1 DFQATT, CDR2 SNEGSKA (reference sequence).

The gene calls are TRBV14 and TRBJ1-4; a weak D match, TRBD1 (6 bases). The length of the CDR3 is 16 residues. V was clipped by 3 bases and J by 6 bases, with 17 bases between them. The germline gives CDR1 SGHDN, CDR2 FVKESK. CDR3 residues: CASSQLTGSEDEKLFF. The CDR3 nucleotides are TGTGCCAGCAGCCAGCTAACAGGGTCTGAGGATGAAAAACTGTTTTTT.

The genes are TRBV7-3 and TRBJ2-2; D is perhaps TRBD1 (6 bases). CDR1 and CDR2 (germline): SGHTA, FQGTGA. The CDR3 length is 16 residues. V was shortened by 4 bases and J by 2 bases, with 14 bases between the two germline ends. The CDR3 coding sequence is TGTGCCAGCAGCTCGAAGGGGACAACAAACACCGGGGAGCTGTTTTTT. It translates to CASSSKGTTNTGELFF.

This clone was observed a single time. This chain joins TRBV7-9 and TRBJ1-2, with TRBD1 matching over 9 bases. The V and J ends lost 8 bases and 7 bases, in that order; junction bases with no gene match: 2. Germline loops: CDR1 SEHNR, CDR2 FQNEAQ (reference sequence). This CDR3 has 11 amino acids. CDR3: CASGQGSGYTF. The CDR3 region has the DNA TGTGCCAGCGGACAGGGGAGTGGCTACACCTTC.

In its sample, this clone was seen once. J is TRBJ1-2 and V is TRBV7-2; D not certain. The CDR3 sequence is 13 residues long. V was cut by 11 bases and J by 4 bases, with 17 bases left in between. Germline CDR1 and CDR2: SGHTA and FQGNSA. CDR3 protein: CARTDPPSYGYTF. CDR3 in DNA: TGTGCCCGGACGGACCCTCCTAGCTATGGCTACACCTTC. Using reference TRBV7-2 and TRBJ1-2 for the parts outside the CDR3, the full variable domain is GAGVSQSPSNKVTEKGKDVELRCDPISGHTALYWYRQSLGQGLEFLIYFQGNSAPDKSGLPSDRFSAERTGGSVSTLTIQRTQQEDSAVYLCARTDPPSYGYTFGSGTRLTVV.

V gene TRBV6-1 combines with J gene TRBJ2-1, with 12 bases identical to TRBD2. Germline V gives CDR1 MNHNS, CDR2 SASEGT. CDR3 length: 17 residues. The trim removed 4 bases at V and 0 bases at J, leaving 4 bases unmatched. The CDR3 nucleotides read TGTGCCAGCAGTGGCACTAGCGGGGGGAACTCCTACAATGAGCAGTTCTTC. Protein: CASSGTSGGNSYNEQFF.

V gene TRBV19 combines with J gene TRBJ2-7; 8 bases are shared with TRBD1. The CDR3 is 15 amino acids. The V gene's germline CDR1 is LNHDA and CDR2 SQIVND (reference sequence). Trimming at V came to 5 bases and at J to 3 bases, leaving 9 bases not matched to a gene. In DNA, the CDR3 is TGTGCCAGTAGTTCCCAGGGGGCTAGTAACTACGAGCAGTACTTC. Amino acid sequence: CASSSQGASNYEQYF. The whole variable domain, filled in from reference TRBV19 and TRBJ2-7, reads DGGITQSPKYLFRKEGQNVTLSCEQNLNHDAMYWYRQDPGQGLRLIYYSQIVNDFQKGDIAEGYSVSREKKESFPLTVTSAQKNPTAFYLCASSSQGASNYEQYFGPGTRLTVT.

J is TRBJ1-2 and V is TRBV24-1; TRBD1 matches 9 bases. J was trimmed by 5 bases and V by 5 bases; bases with no gene match: 5. Germline CDR1 KGHDR, CDR2 SFDVKD. This CDR3 comprises 14 residues. CDR3 sequence reads: CATSGPGQGYGYTF. CDR3 coding DNA: TGTGCCACCAGTGGGCCTGGACAGGGGTATGGCTACACCTTC.

The genes are TRBV27 and TRBJ2-1, with D possibly TRBD1 on 5 matching bases. This CDR3 contains 16 residues. Germline V gene lookup returns CDR1 MNHEY and CDR2 SMNVEV (reference sequence). V was shortened by 0 bases and J by 0 bases, with 9 bases between the two germline ends. The CDR3 DNA follows: TGTGCCAGCAGTTTATCGGGGCAGGGCTCCTACAATGAGCAGTTCTTC. Translation: CASSLSGQGSYNEQFF.